The T cell receptor (beta chain) under discussion was sequenced for a study of control samples from healthy donors and cancer patients. This clone was seen a single time. Trimming took off 8 bases at V and 0 bases at J, with 5 bases between the two ends. Germline loops: CDR1 MNHEY, CDR2 SVGAGI. This CDR3 comprises 13 residues. This table comes from immunoSEQ multiplex PCR, and its TCRdb copy is limited to in-frame clones, with some not included. The repertoire consists of more than 95,000 clones, with about 92% occurring once and the leading ten covering approximately 8%. Sequences were obtained from blood. V usage is TRBV6-5 and J usage is TRBJ2-6; D is uncertain. The source is a young man in good health. The CDR3: CASDISGANVLTF. CDR3 nucleotides: TGTGCCAGCGACATCTCTGGGGCCAACGTCCTGACTTTC.